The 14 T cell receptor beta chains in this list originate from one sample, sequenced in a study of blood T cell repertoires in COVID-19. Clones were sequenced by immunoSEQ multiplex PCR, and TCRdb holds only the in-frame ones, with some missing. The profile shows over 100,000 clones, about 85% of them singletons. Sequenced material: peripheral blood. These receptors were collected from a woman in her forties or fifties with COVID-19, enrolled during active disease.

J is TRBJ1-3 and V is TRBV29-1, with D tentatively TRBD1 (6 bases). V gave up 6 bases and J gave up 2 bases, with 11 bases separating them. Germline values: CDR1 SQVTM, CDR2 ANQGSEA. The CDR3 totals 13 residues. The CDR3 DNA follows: TGCAGCGTCGTACAGGGAACTGGAAACACCATATATTTT. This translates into CSVVQGTGNTIYF.

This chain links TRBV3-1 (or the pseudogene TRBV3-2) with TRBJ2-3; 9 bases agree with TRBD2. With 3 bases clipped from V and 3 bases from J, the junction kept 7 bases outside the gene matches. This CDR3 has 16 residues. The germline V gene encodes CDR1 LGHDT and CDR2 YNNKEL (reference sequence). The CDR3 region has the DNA TGTGCCAGCAGCCAGGGAGCGGGGGGAGGAACAGATACGCAGTATTTT. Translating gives CASSQGAGGGTDTQYF.

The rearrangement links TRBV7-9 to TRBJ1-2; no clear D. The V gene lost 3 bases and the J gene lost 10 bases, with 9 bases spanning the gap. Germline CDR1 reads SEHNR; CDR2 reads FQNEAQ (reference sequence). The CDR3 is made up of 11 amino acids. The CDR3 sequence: CASSLQEIYTF. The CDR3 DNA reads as TGTGCCAGCAGCTTGCAGGAAATCTACACCTTC.

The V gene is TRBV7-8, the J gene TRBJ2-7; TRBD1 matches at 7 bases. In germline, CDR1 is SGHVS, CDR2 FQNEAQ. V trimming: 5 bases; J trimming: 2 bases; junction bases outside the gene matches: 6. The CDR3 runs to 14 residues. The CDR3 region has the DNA TGTGCCAGCAGCGCGAGGGACAGAGCCTACGAGCAGTACTTC. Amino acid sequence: CASSARDRAYEQYF. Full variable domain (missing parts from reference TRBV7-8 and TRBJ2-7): GAGVSQSPRYKVAKRGQDVALRCDPISGHVSLFWYQQALGQGPEFLTYFQNEAQLDKSGLPSDRFFAERPEGSVSTLKIQRTQQEDSAVYLCASSARDRAYEQYFGPGTRLTVT.

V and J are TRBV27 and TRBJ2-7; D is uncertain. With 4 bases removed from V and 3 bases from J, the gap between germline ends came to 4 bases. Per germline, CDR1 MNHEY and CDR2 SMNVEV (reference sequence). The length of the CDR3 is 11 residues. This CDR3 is CASSSLYEQYF. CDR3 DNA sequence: TGTGCCAGCAGTTCCCTCTACGAGCAGTACTTC.

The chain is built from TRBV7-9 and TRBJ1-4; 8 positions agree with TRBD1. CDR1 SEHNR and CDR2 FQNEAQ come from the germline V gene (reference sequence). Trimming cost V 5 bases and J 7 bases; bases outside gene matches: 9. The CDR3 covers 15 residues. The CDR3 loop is CASSQTRGRVEKLFF. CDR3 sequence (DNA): TGTGCCAGCAGCCAGACCAGGGGGCGGGTTGAAAAACTGTTTTTT.

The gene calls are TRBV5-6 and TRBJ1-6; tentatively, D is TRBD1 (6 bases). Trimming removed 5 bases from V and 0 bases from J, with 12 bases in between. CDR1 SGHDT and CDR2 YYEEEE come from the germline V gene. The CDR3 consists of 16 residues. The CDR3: CASSFTGSSYNSPLHF. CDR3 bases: TGTGCCAGCAGTTTTACAGGGAGCTCCTATAATTCACCCCTCCACTTT.

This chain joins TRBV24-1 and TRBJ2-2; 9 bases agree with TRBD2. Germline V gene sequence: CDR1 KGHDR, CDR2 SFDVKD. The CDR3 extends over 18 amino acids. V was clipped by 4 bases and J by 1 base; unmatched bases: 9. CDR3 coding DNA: TGTGCCACCAGTGACGCACCCTATAGCGGGGGGAACACCGGGGAGCTGTTTTTT. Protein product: CATSDAPYSGGNTGELFF.

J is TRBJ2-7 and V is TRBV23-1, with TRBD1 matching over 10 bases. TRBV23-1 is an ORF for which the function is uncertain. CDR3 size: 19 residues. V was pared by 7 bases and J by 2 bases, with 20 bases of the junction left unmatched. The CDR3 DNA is TGCGCCAGCAACTTCTTTCCGGGACAGGGGACAGAGTCCCCCTACGAGCAGTACTTC. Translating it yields CASNFFPGQGTESPYEQYF.

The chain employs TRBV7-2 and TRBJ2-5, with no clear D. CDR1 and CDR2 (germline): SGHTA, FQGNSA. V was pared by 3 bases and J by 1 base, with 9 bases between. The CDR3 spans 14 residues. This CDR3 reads CASSFAGTQETQYF. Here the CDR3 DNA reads TGTGCCAGCAGCTTTGCAGGTACCCAAGAGACCCAGTACTTC.

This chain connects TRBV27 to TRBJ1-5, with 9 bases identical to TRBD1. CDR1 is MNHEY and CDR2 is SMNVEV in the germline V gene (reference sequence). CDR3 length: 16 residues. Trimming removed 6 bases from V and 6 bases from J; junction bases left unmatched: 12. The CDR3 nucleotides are TGTGCCAGCAGCTTCAACAACAGGGGGCGCTTTCAGCCCCAGCATTTT. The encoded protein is CASSFNNRGRFQPQHF.

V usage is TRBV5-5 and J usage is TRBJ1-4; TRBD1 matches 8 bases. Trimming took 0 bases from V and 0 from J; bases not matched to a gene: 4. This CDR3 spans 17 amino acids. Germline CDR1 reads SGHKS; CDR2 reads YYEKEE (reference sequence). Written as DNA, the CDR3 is TGTGCCAGCAGCTTGGGACAGGGGACTCCAACTAATGAAAAACTGTTTTTT. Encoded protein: CASSLGQGTPTNEKLFF. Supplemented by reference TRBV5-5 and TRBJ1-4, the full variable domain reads DAGVTQSPTHLIKTRGQQVTLRCSPISGHKSVSWYQQVLGQGPQFIFQYYEKEERGRGNFPDRFSARQFPNYSSELNVNALLLGDSALYLCASSLGQGTPTNEKLFFGSGTQLSVL.

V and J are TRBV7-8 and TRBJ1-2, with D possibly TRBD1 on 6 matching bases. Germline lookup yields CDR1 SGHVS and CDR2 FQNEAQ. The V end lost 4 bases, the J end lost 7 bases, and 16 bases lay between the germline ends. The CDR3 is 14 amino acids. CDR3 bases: TGTGCCAGCAGCTCACGGACAGATTCCCGTGGCTACACCTTC. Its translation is CASSSRTDSRGYTF.

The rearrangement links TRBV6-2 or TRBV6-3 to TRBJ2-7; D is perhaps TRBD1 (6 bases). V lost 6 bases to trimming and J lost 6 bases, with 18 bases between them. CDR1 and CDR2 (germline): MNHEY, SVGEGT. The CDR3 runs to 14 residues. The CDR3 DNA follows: TGTGCCAGCAGCCCTACGAGGGGGTACGGCGAGCAGTACTTC. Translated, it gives CASSPTRGYGEQYF.